The 9 T cell receptor beta chains in this list originate from one sample, sequenced in a study of cytomegalovirus exposure and HLA in healthy donors. PCR involved 60 Vbeta and 13 Jbeta primers. Some clones are missing from TCRdb's copy, which holds only in-frame ones; the method was immunoSEQ multiplex PCR. The ten most abundant clones cover under 4.5% of a sample with some 34,000 clones. The source material was PBMCs. The receptors here all came from a man aged 35 to 55 in good health and CMV-seronegative.

The rearrangement links TRBV28 to TRBJ2-5; 10 bases line up with TRBD1. V gave up 5 bases and J gave up 2 bases; unmatched junction bases: 5. Looked up from germline, CDR1 is MDHEN and CDR2 is SYDVKM. The CDR3 runs to 15 residues. CDR3 in amino acids: CASSRQGAYQETQYF. The CDR3 DNA follows: TGTGCCAGCAGTCGACAGGGGGCCTATCAAGAGACCCAGTACTTC.

The V and J genes are TRBV30 and TRBJ1-1; D is perhaps TRBD1 (6 bases). Between the trimmed V and J ends, which lost 2 bases and 0 bases, there was a span of 7 bases. Germline V gene sequence: CDR1 GTSNPN, CDR2 SVGIG (reference sequence). This CDR3 has 13 residues. In nucleotides, the CDR3 is TGTGCCTGGAGTTACAGGGTGAACACTGAAGCTTTCTTT. Its translation: CAWSYRVNTEAFF.

V usage is TRBV6-1 and J usage is TRBJ1-2; tentatively, D is TRBD1 (6 bases). Germline V gene sequence: CDR1 MNHNS, CDR2 SASEGT. The CDR3 length is 13 residues. V was cut by 4 bases and J by 7 bases, with 13 bases left in between. CDR3 residues: CASSASRGCGYTF. As DNA, the CDR3 is TGTGCCAGCAGTGCGTCGAGGGGGTGTGGCTACACCTTC.

The chain has TRBV9 and TRBJ2-7, with 7 bases matching TRBD2. V shed 0 bases, J shed 2 bases, and the junction held 2 bases outside the gene matches. Germline V lookup: CDR1 SGDLS, CDR2 YYNGEE. The length of the CDR3 is 14 residues. This CDR3 is CASSVGGTTYEQYF. CDR3 nucleotides: TGTGCCAGCAGCGTAGGTGGGACTACCTACGAGCAGTACTTC.

The chain is built from TRBV5-1 and TRBJ1-2; TRBD1 matches at 12 bases. V was clipped by 6 bases and J by 2 bases; unmatched bases: 5. The CDR3 has 15 amino acids. Germline V gene data show CDR1 as SGHRS and CDR2 as YFSETQ. CDR3 loop: CASTGTGGLNYGYTF. DNA for the CDR3: TGCGCCAGCACAGGGACAGGGGGCTTAAACTATGGCTACACCTTC.

The chain carries TRBV11-3 and TRBJ2-7; D unclear. This CDR3 is 14 amino acids long. The germline CDR1 and CDR2 sequences are SGHNT and YENEEA. Trimming removed 2 bases from V and 3 bases from J, with 11 bases in between. The CDR3 sequence: CASSLSGGVYEQYF. The DNA for the CDR3 is TGTGCCAGCAGCTTATCTGGCGGAGTCTACGAGCAGTACTTC.

The genes are TRBV7-2 and TRBJ1-3; TRBD1 matches 7 bases. This CDR3 spans 15 amino acids. Germline V lookup: CDR1 SGHTA, CDR2 FQGNSA. J was trimmed by 4 bases and V by 5 bases; bases with no gene match: 8. CDR3 DNA sequence: TGTGCCAGCAGCATCGGCGGGACAGACGGAAACACCATATATTTT. Amino acids: CASSIGGTDGNTIYF.

The V gene is TRBV27, the J gene TRBJ2-7, with 7 bases matching TRBD1. The V gene's germline CDR1 is MNHEY and CDR2 SMNVEV (reference sequence). Trimming removed 0 bases from V and 2 bases from J; junction bases left unmatched: 7. The CDR3 loop spans 16 amino acids. The CDR3 region is CASSLSPTGATYEQYF. The CDR3 nucleotides read TGTGCCAGCAGTTTATCCCCAACAGGGGCCACCTACGAGCAGTACTTC.

The chain links TRBV5-1 to TRBJ1-5; no definite D call. The CDR3 covers 14 residues. V lost 1 base and J lost 1, with 6 bases in between. The germline gives CDR1 SGHRS, CDR2 YFSETQ. The CDR3 region has the DNA TGCGCCAGCAGCTTGCAACGGAGCAATCAGCCCCAGCATTTT. It encodes CASSLQRSNQPQHF. The entire variable domain, with the rest obtained from reference TRBV5-1 and TRBJ1-5, is as follows: KAGVTQTPRYLIKTRGQQVTLSCSPISGHRSVSWYQQTPGQGLQFLFEYFSETQRNKGNFPGRFSGRQFSNSRSEMNVSTLELGDSALYLCASSLQRSNQPQHFGDGTRLSIL.